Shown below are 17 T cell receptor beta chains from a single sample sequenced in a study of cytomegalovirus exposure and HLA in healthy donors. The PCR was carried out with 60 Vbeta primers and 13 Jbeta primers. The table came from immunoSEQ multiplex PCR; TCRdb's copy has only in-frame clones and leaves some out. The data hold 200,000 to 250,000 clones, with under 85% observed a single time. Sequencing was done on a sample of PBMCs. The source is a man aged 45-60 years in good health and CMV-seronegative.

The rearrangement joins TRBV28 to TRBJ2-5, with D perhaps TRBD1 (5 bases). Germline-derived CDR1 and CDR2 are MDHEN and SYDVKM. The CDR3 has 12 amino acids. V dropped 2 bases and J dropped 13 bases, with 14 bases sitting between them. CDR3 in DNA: TGTGCCAGCAGTTTAGGGGCGGAACAGCGGTACTTC. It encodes CASSLGAEQRYF.

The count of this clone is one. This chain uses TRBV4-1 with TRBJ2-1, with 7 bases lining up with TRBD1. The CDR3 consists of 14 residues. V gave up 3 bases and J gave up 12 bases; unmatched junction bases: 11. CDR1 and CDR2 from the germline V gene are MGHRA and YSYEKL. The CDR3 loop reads CASSHAPTGEGQFF. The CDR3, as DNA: TGCGCCAGCAGCCACGCCCCAACAGGGGAAGGGCAGTTCTTC.

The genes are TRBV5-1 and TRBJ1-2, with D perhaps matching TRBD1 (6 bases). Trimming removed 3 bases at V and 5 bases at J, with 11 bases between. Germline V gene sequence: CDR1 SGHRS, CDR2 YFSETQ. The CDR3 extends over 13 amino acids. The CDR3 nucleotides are TGCGCCAGCAGCTCGGGGCAGGGGTATGGCTACACCTTC. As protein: CASSSGQGYGYTF.

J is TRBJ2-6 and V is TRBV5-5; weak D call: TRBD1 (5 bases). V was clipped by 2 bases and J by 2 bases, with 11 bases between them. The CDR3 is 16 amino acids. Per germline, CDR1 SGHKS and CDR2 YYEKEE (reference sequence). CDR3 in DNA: TGTGCCAGCAGCTTTAGAACAGGAGCTGGGGCCAACGTCCTGACTTTC. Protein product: CASSFRTGAGANVLTF.

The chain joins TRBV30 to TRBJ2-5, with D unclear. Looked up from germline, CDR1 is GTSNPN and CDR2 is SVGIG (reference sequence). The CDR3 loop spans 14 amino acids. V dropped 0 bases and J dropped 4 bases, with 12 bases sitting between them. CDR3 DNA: TGTGCCTGGAGTGTACAAAGTTTTTTAGAGACCCAGTACTTC. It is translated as CAWSVQSFLETQYF.

In DNA, the CDR3 is TGTGCCAGCAGTCTGCCGGGACAGGGGAGGCCCTATGGCTACACCTTC. It yields the protein CASSLPGQGRPYGYTF. The chain links TRBV28 to TRBJ1-2; 10 bases align to TRBD1. Germline V gives CDR1 MDHEN, CDR2 SYDVKM. The CDR3 spans 16 residues. J gave up 4 bases and V 5 bases, and 10 bases lay outside the gene matches.

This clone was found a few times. CDR3: CASSLGGGDGQPQHF. In nucleotides, the CDR3 is TGCGCCAGCAGCTTAGGAGGGGGCGACGGTCAGCCCCAGCATTTT. The V gene is TRBV5-1, the J gene TRBJ1-5, with 7 bases identical to TRBD1. The CDR3 is 15 residues long. CDR1 and CDR2 (germline): SGHRS, YFSETQ. With V trimmed by 2 bases and J by 6 bases, 8 bases remained unmatched.

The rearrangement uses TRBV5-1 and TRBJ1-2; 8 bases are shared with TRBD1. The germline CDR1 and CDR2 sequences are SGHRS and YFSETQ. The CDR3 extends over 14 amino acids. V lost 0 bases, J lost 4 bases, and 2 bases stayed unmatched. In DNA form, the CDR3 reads TGCGCCAGCAGCTTGGGGGACAGGACCTATGGCTACACCTTC. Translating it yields CASSLGDRTYGYTF. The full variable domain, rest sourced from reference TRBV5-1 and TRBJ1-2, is KAGVTQTPRYLIKTRGQQVTLSCSPISGHRSVSWYQQTPGQGLQFLFEYFSETQRNKGNFPGRFSGRQFSNSRSEMNVSTLELGDSALYLCASSLGDRTYGYTFGSGTRLTVV.

The CDR3 protein is CASSDFGGLENEQFF. The CDR3 bases are TGTGCCAGCAGTGACTTCGGGGGGTTGGAGAATGAGCAGTTCTTC. The chain couples TRBV6-4 to TRBJ2-1; 7 positions agree with TRBD2. The CDR3 consists of 15 residues. V trimming: 1 base; J trimming: 7 bases; junction bases outside the gene matches: 7. Germline values: CDR1 MRHNA, CDR2 SNTAGT.

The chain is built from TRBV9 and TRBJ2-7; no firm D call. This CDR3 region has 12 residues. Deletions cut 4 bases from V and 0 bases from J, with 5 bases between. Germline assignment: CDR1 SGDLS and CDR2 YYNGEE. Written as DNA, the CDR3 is TGTGCCAGCAGCCCCCGCTCCTACGAGCAGTACTTC. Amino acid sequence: CASSPRSYEQYF.

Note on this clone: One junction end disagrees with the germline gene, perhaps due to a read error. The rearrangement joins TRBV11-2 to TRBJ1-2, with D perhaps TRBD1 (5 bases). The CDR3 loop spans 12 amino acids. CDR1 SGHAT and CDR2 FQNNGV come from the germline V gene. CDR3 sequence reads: CASRISPGYSIF. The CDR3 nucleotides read TGTGCCAGCAGGATTAGTCCAGGGTATAGCATCTTC.

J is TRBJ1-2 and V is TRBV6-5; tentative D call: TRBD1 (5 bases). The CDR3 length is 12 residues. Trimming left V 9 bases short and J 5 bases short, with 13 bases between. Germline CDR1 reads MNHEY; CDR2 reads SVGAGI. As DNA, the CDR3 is TGTGCCAGTAGTGGTGGGGCTTATGGCTACACCTTC. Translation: CASSGGAYGYTF.

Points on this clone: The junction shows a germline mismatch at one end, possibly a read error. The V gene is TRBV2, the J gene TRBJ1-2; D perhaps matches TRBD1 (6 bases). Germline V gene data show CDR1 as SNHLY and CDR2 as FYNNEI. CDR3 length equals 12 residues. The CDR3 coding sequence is TGTGCCAGCAGTGGGGCGCAGGGGCCCCCTCCCTTC. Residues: CASSGAQGPPPF. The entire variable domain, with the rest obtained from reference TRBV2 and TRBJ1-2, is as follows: EPEVTQTPSHQVTQMGQEVILRCVPISNHLYFYWYRQILGQKVEFLVSFYNNEISEKSEIFDDQFSVERPDGSNFTLKIRSTKLEDSAMYFCASSGAQGPPPFGSGTRLTVV.

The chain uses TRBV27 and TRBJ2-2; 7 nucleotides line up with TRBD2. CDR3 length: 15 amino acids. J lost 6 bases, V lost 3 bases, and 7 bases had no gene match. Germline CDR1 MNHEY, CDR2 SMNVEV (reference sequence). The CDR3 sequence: CASSLSGGGAGELFF. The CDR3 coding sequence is TGTGCCAGCAGTTTGTCGGGGGGTGGCGCCGGGGAGCTGTTTTTT.

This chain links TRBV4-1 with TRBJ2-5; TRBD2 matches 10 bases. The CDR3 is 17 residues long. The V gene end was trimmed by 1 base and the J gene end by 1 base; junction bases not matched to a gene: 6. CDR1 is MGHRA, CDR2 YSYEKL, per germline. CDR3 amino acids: CASSQGAGGAAQETQYF. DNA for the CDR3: TGCGCCAGCAGCCAAGGAGCGGGGGGGGCCGCCCAAGAGACCCAGTACTTC.

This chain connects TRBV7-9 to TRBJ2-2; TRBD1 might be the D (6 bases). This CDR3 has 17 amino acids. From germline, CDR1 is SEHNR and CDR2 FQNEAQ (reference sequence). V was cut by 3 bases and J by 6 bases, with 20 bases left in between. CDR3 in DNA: TGTGCCAGCAGCTTCCCCGTCGTAGGGGGAGACGCCGGGGAGCTGTTTTTT. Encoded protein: CASSFPVVGGDAGELFF.

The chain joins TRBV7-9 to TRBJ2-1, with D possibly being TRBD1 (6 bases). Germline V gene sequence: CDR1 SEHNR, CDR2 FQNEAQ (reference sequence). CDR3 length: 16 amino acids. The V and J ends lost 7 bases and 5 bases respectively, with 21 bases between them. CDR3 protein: CASTLRGTGIHNEQFF. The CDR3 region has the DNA TGTGCCAGCACCCTTAGGGGGACGGGGATCCACAATGAGCAGTTCTTC.